This TCR beta chain stems from a study of cytomegalovirus exposure and HLA in healthy donors. Study summary: Falling in the Caucasian-associated ancestry cluster were about 80% of under 500 genotyped donors.

A multiplex PCR was run with 60 Vbeta primers and 13 Jbeta primers. Sequenced by immunoSEQ multiplex PCR; TCRdb stores in-frame clones only, minus some. Here the sample spans about 82,000 clones, 70% to 85% being singletons. Germline CDR1 and CDR2: SQVTM and ANQGSEA. The length of the CDR3 is 16 residues. Losses at the gene ends were 4 bases for V and 2 bases for J; bases not matched to a gene: 3. V usage is TRBV29-1 and J usage is TRBJ2-1; 15 bases line up with TRBD2. Material: PBMCs. The sequence was obtained from a human donor in good health. This CDR3 is CSVAGLAGGPYNEQFF. For the CDR3, the DNA is TGCAGCGTTGCGGGACTAGCGGGGGGCCCCTACAATGAGCAGTTCTTC.